Below are 31 T cell receptor beta chains sequenced from a single sample in a study of long-term antiretroviral therapy in people with HIV. This was the immunoSEQ v3.0 assay at survey level. Libraries were prepared by immunoSEQ multiplex PCR; TCRdb keeps only in-frame clonotypes and omits some of them. This sample carries some 35,000 clones, about four fifths of them seen once, and the ten largest clones take around 3.7%. Source: unsorted PBMCs, taken 3 years after starting antiretroviral therapy. Receptor source: a man aged 45-60 years with HIV.

CDR3 sequence: CASKMGLMQYF. DNA of the CDR3: TGTGCCAGTAAGATGGGACTTATGCAGTATTTT. V is TRBV19 and J is TRBJ2-3, with a tentative D call TRBD2 (6 bases). The germline gives CDR1 LNHDA, CDR2 SQIVND (reference sequence). This CDR3 is 11 amino acids long. Trimming stripped 7 bases from V and 11 bases from J, with 13 bases between.

The J gene is TRBJ1-2, the V gene TRBV6-5; D unresolved. Germline-derived CDR1 and CDR2 are MNHEY and SVGAGI. V was cut by 6 bases and J by 2 bases, with 10 bases left in between. CDR3 length: 13 amino acids. CDR3 region: CASSARSNYGYTF. The CDR3 DNA reads TGTGCCAGCAGCGCGAGATCGAACTATGGCTACACCTTC.

This clone was detected only a few times. The V gene is TRBV6-4, the J gene TRBJ2-7; possible D gene TRBD2, 6 bases. Trimming took off 3 bases at V and 7 bases at J, with 19 bases between the two ends. This CDR3 is built from 15 residues. The V gene's germline CDR1 is MRHNA and CDR2 SNTAGT. CDR3: CASSEMGGEIGEQYF. For the CDR3, the DNA is TGTGCCAGCAGTGAGATGGGAGGAGAGATCGGGGAGCAGTACTTC.

V gene TRBV5-6 combines with J gene TRBJ2-4; no clear D gene. The V gene lost 1 base and the J gene lost 6 bases, with 8 bases spanning the gap. The CDR3 totals 13 residues. Germline CDR1 SGHDT, CDR2 YYEEEE. CDR3 amino acids: CASSLRSTNIQYF. DNA for the CDR3: TGTGCCAGCAGCTTGAGAAGCACAAACATTCAGTACTTC. The full variable domain, rest sourced from reference TRBV5-6 and TRBJ2-4, is DAGVTQSPTHLIKTRGQQVTLRCSPKSGHDTVSWYQQALGQGPQFIFQYYEEEERQRGNFPDRFSGHQFPNYSSELNVNALLLGDSALYLCASSLRSTNIQYFGAGTRLSVL.

V gene TRBV5-6 combines with J gene TRBJ2-7, with D perhaps matching TRBD1 (5 bases). Germline-derived CDR1 and CDR2 are SGHDT and YYEEEE. V gave up 1 base and J gave up 2 bases, with 7 bases separating them. The length of the CDR3 is 13 residues. The CDR3 nucleotides are TGTGCCAGCAGCTTGTGGGGCACCTACGAGCAGTACTTC. This codes for CASSLWGTYEQYF.

V gene TRBV30 combines with J gene TRBJ1-5, with D possibly being TRBD1 (6 bases). Trimming left V 0 bases short and J 7 bases short, with 10 bases between. CDR3 length equals 13 residues. Germline CDR1 GTSNPN, CDR2 SVGIG (reference sequence). CDR3 residues: CAWSVLGAQPQHF. CDR3 nucleotides: TGTGCCTGGAGTGTATTGGGGGCCCAGCCCCAGCATTTT.

This CDR3 reads CAISERGARDEQFF. In nucleotides, the CDR3 is TGTGCCATCAGTGAGCGGGGGGCCAGGGATGAGCAGTTCTTC. The rearrangement uses TRBV10-3 and TRBJ2-1, with a possible D match to TRBD2 (7 bases). Between the trimmed V and J ends, which lost 2 bases and 8 bases, there was a span of 13 bases. Germline CDR1 is ENHRY and CDR2 is SYGVKD. The CDR3 extends over 14 amino acids.

The chain joins TRBV5-8 to TRBJ2-3; D possibly corresponds to TRBD2 (6 bases). CDR1 and CDR2 (germline): SGHTS, YDEGEE. The CDR3 sequence is 14 residues long. Trimming shortened V by 0 bases and J by 8 bases, and 13 bases separated the two germline ends. The CDR3 spells CASSLGEDSGTQYF. The CDR3 region has the DNA TGTGCCAGCAGCTTGGGGGAGGACTCGGGTACGCAGTATTTT.

The chain is built from TRBV9 and TRBJ2-1; 8 nucleotides agree with TRBD2. Losses at the gene ends were 3 bases for V and 7 bases for J; bases not matched to a gene: 3. The length of the CDR3 is 13 residues. Germline V gene data show CDR1 as SGDLS and CDR2 as YYNGEE. CDR3 in DNA: TGTGCCAGCAGCGGAGGACTAGCTAATGAGCAGTTCTTC. Translating gives CASSGGLANEQFF. Using reference TRBV9 and TRBJ2-1 for the parts outside the CDR3, the full variable domain is DSGVTQTPKHLITATGQRVTLRCSPRSGDLSVYWYQQSLDQGLQFLIQYYNGEERAKGNILERFSAQQFPDLHSELNLSSLELGDSALYFCASSGGLANEQFFGPGTRLTVL.

The rearrangement joins TRBV9 to TRBJ2-5, with 8 bases lining up with TRBD1. The CDR3 runs 15 residues. The V gene end was trimmed by 2 bases and the J gene end by 5 bases; junction bases not matched to a gene: 8. Germline loops: CDR1 SGDLS, CDR2 YYNGEE. DNA of the CDR3: TGTGCCAGCAGCGTCCGGACAGGGTGGTTGGAGACCCAGTACTTC. It codes for CASSVRTGWLETQYF.

The V call is TRBV4-3, the J call TRBJ1-6; unclear D gene. With 0 bases removed from V and 14 bases from J, the gap between germline ends came to 14 bases. CDR1 is LGHNA and CDR2 is YSLEER in the germline V gene. This CDR3 spans 14 amino acids. CDR3 coding DNA: TGCGCCAGCAGCCAAGATGGCCAGAGGAGGACCCTCCACTTT. Translation gives CASSQDGQRRTLHF.

The chain couples TRBV19 to TRBJ2-5, with 7 nucleotides matching TRBD2. V gave up 5 bases and J gave up 5 bases; unmatched junction bases: 5. Germline CDR1 LNHDA, CDR2 SQIVND (reference sequence). The CDR3 covers 13 residues. This CDR3 is CASSPDGRETQYF. The CDR3 nucleotides are TGTGCCAGTAGTCCCGACGGGAGGGAGACCCAGTACTTC.

This clone was counted only a few times. The V call is TRBV7-2, the J call TRBJ2-7; weak D call: TRBD1 (8 bases). Per the germline V gene, CDR1 is SGHTA and CDR2 is FQGNSA. There are 15 residues in the CDR3. V dropped 6 bases and J dropped 7 bases, with 22 bases sitting between them. This CDR3 reads CASRPGQGGMWEQYF. CDR3 coding DNA: TGTGCCAGCAGACCCGGACAGGGAGGGATGTGGGAGCAGTACTTC.

The chain is built from TRBV18 and TRBJ2-5; 8 bases match TRBD2. CDR1 and CDR2 from the germline V gene are KGHSH and LQKENI. The CDR3 extends over 15 amino acids. J was trimmed by 6 bases and V by 0 bases; bases with no gene match: 6. CDR3 coding DNA: TGTGCCAGCTCACCACCAGCGGGAGCACCCCAGACCCAGTACTTC. It is translated as CASSPPAGAPQTQYF.

This chain uses TRBV6-5 with TRBJ1-2, with D perhaps TRBD1 (5 bases). This CDR3 region has 12 residues. V was cut by 2 bases and J by 4 bases, with 5 bases left in between. Germline CDR1 MNHEY, CDR2 SVGAGI. The DNA for the CDR3 is TGTGCCAGCAGTTACAGGGGCTATGGCTACACCTTC. Its protein is CASSYRGYGYTF.

V and J are TRBV9 and TRBJ2-2; D perhaps matches TRBD1 (6 bases). Per germline, CDR1 SGDLS and CDR2 YYNGEE. Trimming stripped 0 bases from V and 1 base from J, with 13 bases between. The CDR3 has 17 residues. CDR3 sequence reads: CASSVALRTVNTGELFF. The DNA of the CDR3 is TGTGCCAGCAGCGTAGCTTTAAGGACAGTGAACACCGGGGAGCTGTTTTTT.

The chain recombines TRBV7-2 with TRBJ1-2, with 9 positions matching TRBD1. The CDR3 is made up of 13 amino acids. V lost 5 bases to trimming and J lost 7 bases; unmatched junction nucleotides: 5. In germline, CDR1 is SGHTA, CDR2 FQGNSA. CDR3 in amino acids: CASSRDRVGGYTF. Written as DNA, the CDR3 is TGTGCCAGCAGCCGGGACAGGGTGGGTGGCTACACCTTC.

J is TRBJ1-4 and V is TRBV6-5; D call uncertain. The CDR3 sequence is 12 residues long. Germline V gene lookup returns CDR1 MNHEY and CDR2 SVGAGI. V gave up 5 bases and J gave up 1 base, with 2 bases separating them. The CDR3 loop is CASSRTNEKLFF. Written as DNA, the CDR3 is TGTGCCAGCAGTAGAACTAATGAAAAACTGTTTTTT.

The V gene is TRBV5-1, the J gene TRBJ2-3; D unresolved. The CDR3 has 13 residues. The V gene lost 5 bases and the J gene lost 0 bases, with 7 bases spanning the gap. Germline CDR1 SGHRS, CDR2 YFSETQ. The CDR3 DNA reads TGCGCCAGCAGGCTAGAAAGCACAGATACGCAGTATTTT. Amino acid sequence: CASRLESTDTQYF.

The chain recombines TRBV19 with TRBJ2-5; D is unresolved. CDR3 size: 11 residues. V was pared by 6 bases and J by 4 bases, with 6 bases between. Germline values: CDR1 LNHDA, CDR2 SQIVND (reference sequence). The CDR3 DNA sequence: TGTGCCAGTAGGGGTGGAGAGACCCAGTACTTC. This codes for CASRGGETQYF.

This sequence joins TRBV9 and TRBJ1-1, with D possibly TRBD1 on 5 matching bases. CDR1 and CDR2 from the germline V gene are SGDLS and YYNGEE. V gave up 0 bases and J gave up 4 bases, with 22 bases separating them. The CDR3 is 18 amino acids. In DNA form, the CDR3 reads TGTGCCAGCAGCGTAGTAGGGGAACCCTGGGCCCAGGGCACTGAAGCTTTCTTT. Its protein product is CASSVVGEPWAQGTEAFF. Full variable domain (remainder filled in from reference TRBV9 and TRBJ1-1): DSGVTQTPKHLITATGQRVTLRCSPRSGDLSVYWYQQSLDQGLQFLIQYYNGEERAKGNILERFSAQQFPDLHSELNLSSLELGDSALYFCASSVVGEPWAQGTEAFFGQGTRLTVV.

The V call is TRBV30, the J call TRBJ1-5; D may be TRBD1 (5 bases). This CDR3 has 13 residues. The germline V gene has CDR1 GTSNPN and CDR2 SVGIG (reference sequence). V lost 2 bases, J lost 3 bases, and 8 bases lay in between. CDR3: CAWSRGDNQPQHF. CDR3 nucleotides: TGTGCCTGGAGTCGAGGGGACAATCAGCCCCAGCATTTT.

This rearrangement joins TRBV10-3 to TRBJ1-4; possibly TRBD1 for D (5 bases). The germline gives CDR1 ENHRY, CDR2 SYGVKD. V lost 6 bases, J lost 2 bases, and 10 bases lay in between. The CDR3 length is 14 residues. This chain's CDR3 is CAIRAGPTNEKLFF. The CDR3 coding sequence is TGTGCCATCAGGGCAGGGCCGACTAATGAAAAACTGTTTTTT.

The sample holds one count of this clone. The V and J genes are TRBV5-1 and TRBJ2-1; 10 bases map to TRBD2. The V gene end was trimmed by 2 bases and the J gene end by 5 bases; junction bases not matched to a gene: 4. Germline CDR1 SGHRS, CDR2 YFSETQ. The CDR3 consists of 15 residues. DNA of the CDR3: TGCGCCAGCAGCTTCACTAGCGGGGTCAACAATGAGCAGTTCTTC. It encodes CASSFTSGVNNEQFF.

This clone was seen just once. CDR3 nucleotide sequence: TGCGCCAGCAGCCAACAGAGTACCCTCACAGATACGCAGTATTTT. Translating it yields CASSQQSTLTDTQYF. This chain links TRBV5-1 with TRBJ2-3, with D unclear. The CDR3 consists of 15 residues. CDR1 SGHRS and CDR2 YFSETQ come from the germline V gene. V lost 4 bases and J 2 bases, leaving 14 bases between the germline ends.

The chain links TRBV7-8 to TRBJ1-5; D may be TRBD1 (5 bases). CDR1 and CDR2 (germline): SGHVS, FQNEAQ. The V gene lost 0 bases and the J gene lost 12 bases, with 12 bases spanning the gap. This CDR3 spans 13 amino acids. CDR3 DNA sequence: TGTGCCAGCAGCTTAGCGGGGGGGTCCCTCCAGCATTTT. Translated, it gives CASSLAGGSLQHF.

The chain has TRBV4-1 and TRBJ1-3, with D maybe TRBD1 (6 bases). This CDR3 is built from 15 residues. CDR1 and CDR2 from the germline V gene are MGHRA and YSYEKL. Trimming pared 2 bases from V and 2 bases from J, leaving 10 bases between. CDR3 nucleotide sequence: TGCGCCAGCAGCCAAAATACAGGGACTGGAAACACCATATATTTT. It yields the protein CASSQNTGTGNTIYF.

The CDR3 spells CASKETSSLEQYF. CDR3 nucleotide sequence: TGCGCCAGCAAAGAGACTTCCAGTCTGGAGCAGTACTTC. This sequence joins TRBV5-1 and TRBJ2-7; D unresolved. CDR1 is SGHRS and CDR2 is YFSETQ in the germline V gene. This CDR3 spans 13 amino acids. The V end lost 6 bases, the J end lost 7 bases, and 17 bases lay between the germline ends.

This chain connects TRBV6-1 to TRBJ2-5; D unclear. Germline V gene lookup returns CDR1 MNHNS and CDR2 SASEGT. The CDR3 spans 14 residues. Trimming left V 0 bases short and J 5 bases short, with 10 bases between. DNA for the CDR3: TGTGCCAGCAGTGAAGCAGTGGAACGGGAGACCCAGTACTTC. The encoded protein is CASSEAVERETQYF.

V and J are TRBV18 and TRBJ2-2, with D perhaps matching TRBD2 (6 bases). CDR1 and CDR2 (germline): KGHSH, LQKENI. With 9 bases removed from V and 6 bases from J, the gap between germline ends came to 17 bases. The CDR3 loop spans 14 amino acids. The CDR3 loop reads CASTGTERAGELFF. For the CDR3, the DNA is TGTGCCAGTACCGGGACTGAAAGGGCCGGGGAGCTGTTTTTT.

The J gene is TRBJ2-7, the V gene TRBV4-1; possible D gene TRBD1, 5 bases. The germline CDR1 and CDR2 sequences are MGHRA and YSYEKL. Trimming pared 1 base from V and 4 bases from J, leaving 11 bases between. CDR3 size: 14 residues. The CDR3 bases are TGCGCCAGCAGCCAAGCAGGGCACGTTTACGAGCAGTACTTC. Encoded protein: CASSQAGHVYEQYF.